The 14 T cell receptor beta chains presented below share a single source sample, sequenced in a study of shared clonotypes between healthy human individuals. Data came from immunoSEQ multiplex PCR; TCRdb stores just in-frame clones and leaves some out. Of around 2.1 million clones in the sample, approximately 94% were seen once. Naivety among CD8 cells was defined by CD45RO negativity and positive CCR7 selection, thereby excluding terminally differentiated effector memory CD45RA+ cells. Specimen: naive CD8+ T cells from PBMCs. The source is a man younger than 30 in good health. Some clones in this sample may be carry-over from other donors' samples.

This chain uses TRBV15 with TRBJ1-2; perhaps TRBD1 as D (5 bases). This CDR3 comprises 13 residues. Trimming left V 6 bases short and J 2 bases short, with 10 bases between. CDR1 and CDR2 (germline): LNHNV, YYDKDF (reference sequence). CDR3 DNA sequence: TGTGCCACCAGTGACTCAGGGAACTATGGCTACACCTTC. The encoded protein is CATSDSGNYGYTF.

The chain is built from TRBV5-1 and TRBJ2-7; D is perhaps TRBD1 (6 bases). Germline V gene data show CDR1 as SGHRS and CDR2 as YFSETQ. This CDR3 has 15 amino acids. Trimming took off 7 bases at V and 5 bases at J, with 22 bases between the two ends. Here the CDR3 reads CASARNGDTGHEQYF. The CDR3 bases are TGCGCCAGCGCCCGGAATGGGGACACCGGCCACGAGCAGTACTTC. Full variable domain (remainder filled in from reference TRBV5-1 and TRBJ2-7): KAGVTQTPRYLIKTRGQQVTLSCSPISGHRSVSWYQQTPGQGLQFLFEYFSETQRNKGNFPGRFSGRQFSNSRSEMNVSTLELGDSALYLCASARNGDTGHEQYFGPGTRLTVT.

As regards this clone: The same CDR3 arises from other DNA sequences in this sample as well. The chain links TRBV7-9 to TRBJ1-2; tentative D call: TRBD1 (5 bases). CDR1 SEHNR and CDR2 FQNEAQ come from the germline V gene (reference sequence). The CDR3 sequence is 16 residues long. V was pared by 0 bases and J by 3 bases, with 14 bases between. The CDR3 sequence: CASSLAVRTGDYGYTF. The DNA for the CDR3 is TGTGCCAGCAGCTTAGCGGTCCGGACGGGGGACTATGGCTACACCTTC.

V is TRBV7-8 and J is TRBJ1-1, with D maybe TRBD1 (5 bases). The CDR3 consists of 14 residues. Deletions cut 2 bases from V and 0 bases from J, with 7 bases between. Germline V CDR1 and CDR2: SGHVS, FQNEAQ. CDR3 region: CASSLSGLNTEAFF. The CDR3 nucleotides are TGTGCCAGCAGCTTATCAGGGCTGAACACTGAAGCTTTCTTT.

The CDR3 DNA follows: TGTGCCAGCTCACCAAGGTCAGGGTTTGCTGAAGCTTTCTTT. Translated: CASSPRSGFAEAFF. The rearrangement joins TRBV18 to TRBJ1-1, with TRBD1 as a possible D gene (5 bases). Germline V CDR1 and CDR2: KGHSH, LQKENI. This CDR3 spans 14 amino acids. Trimming shortened V by 2 bases and J by 6 bases, and 13 bases separated the two germline ends.

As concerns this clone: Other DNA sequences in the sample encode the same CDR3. In DNA form, the CDR3 reads TGTGCCAGCAGTTTTAGGGGGGCCGGGGAGCTGTTTTTT. Translation gives CASSFRGAGELFF. V is TRBV27 and J is TRBJ2-2; the D call may be TRBD1 or TRBD2 (6 bases each). CDR3 length: 13 amino acids. V lost 3 bases and J lost 6, with 8 bases in between. CDR1 and CDR2 from the germline V gene are MNHEY and SMNVEV (reference sequence).

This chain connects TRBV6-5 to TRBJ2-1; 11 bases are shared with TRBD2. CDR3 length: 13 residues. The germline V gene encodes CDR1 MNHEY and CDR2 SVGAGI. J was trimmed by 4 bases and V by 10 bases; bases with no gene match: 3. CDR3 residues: CATGTSGYNEQFF. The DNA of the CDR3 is TGTGCCACCGGGACTAGCGGTTACAATGAGCAGTTCTTC.

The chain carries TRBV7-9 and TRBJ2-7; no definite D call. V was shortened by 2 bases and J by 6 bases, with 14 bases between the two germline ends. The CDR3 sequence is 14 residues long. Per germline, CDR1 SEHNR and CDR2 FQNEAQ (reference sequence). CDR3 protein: CASSLTMEHLEQYF. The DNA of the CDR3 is TGTGCCAGCAGCTTAACTATGGAACACCTCGAGCAGTACTTC.

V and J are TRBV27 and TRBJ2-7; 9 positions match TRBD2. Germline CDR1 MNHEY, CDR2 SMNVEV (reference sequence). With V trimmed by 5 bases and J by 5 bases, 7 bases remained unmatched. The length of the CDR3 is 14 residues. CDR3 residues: CASSLAGLFHEQYF. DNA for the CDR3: TGTGCCAGCAGTCTAGCGGGACTTTTCCACGAGCAGTACTTC.

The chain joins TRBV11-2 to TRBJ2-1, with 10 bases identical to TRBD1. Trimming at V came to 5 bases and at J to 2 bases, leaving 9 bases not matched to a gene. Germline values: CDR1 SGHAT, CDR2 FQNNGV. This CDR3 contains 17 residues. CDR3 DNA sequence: TGTGCCAGCAGCCCAGGACAGGGGGGATACACCTACAATGAGCAGTTCTTC. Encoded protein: CASSPGQGGYTYNEQFF.

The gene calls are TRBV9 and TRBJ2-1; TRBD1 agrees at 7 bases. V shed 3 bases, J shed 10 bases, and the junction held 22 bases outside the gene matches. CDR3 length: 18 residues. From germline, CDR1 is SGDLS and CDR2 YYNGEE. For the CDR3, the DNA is TGTGCCAGCAGCGCCCACCTAACCAACAGGGGTCAGAGTCCCGAGCAGTTCTTC. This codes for CASSAHLTNRGQSPEQFF.

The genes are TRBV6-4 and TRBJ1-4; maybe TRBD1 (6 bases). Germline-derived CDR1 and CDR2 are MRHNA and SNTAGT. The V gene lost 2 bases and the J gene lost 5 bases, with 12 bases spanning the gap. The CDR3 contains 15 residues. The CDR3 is CASSDLTGTNEKLFF. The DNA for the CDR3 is TGTGCCAGCAGTGACCTGACAGGCACGAATGAAAAACTGTTTTTT.

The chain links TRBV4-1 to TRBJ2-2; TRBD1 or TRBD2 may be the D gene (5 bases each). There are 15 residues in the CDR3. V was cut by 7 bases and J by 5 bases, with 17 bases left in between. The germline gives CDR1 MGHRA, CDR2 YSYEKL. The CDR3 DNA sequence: TGCGCCAGCACCCCGGGGCCTGCCGGGACCGGGGAGCTGTTTTTT. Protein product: CASTPGPAGTGELFF.

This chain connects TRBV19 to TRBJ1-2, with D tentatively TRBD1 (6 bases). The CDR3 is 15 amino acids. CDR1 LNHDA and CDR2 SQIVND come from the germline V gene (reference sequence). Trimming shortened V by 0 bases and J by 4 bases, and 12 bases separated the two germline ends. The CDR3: CASSIERGAIYGYTF. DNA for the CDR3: TGTGCCAGTAGTATAGAGCGGGGGGCGATCTATGGCTACACCTTC.